This T cell receptor beta chain was identified in a study of molecular identifiers for immune sequencing clone quantification. Regarding the study as a whole: It was shown that clones above 20 RNA copies held over 98% of effector molecules, but under 1% in naive cells.

Naive CD8 T cells were sorted as CD8+CD4-CCR7+CD45RA+. Previously published methods and listed TCR primers were used for the bulk TCR libraries. MiXCR, applied by TCRdb to the PCR reads, yields one record per CDR3 protein. The top ten clones hold roughly 0.83% of a sample with about 640,000 distinct CDR3 sequences, 15% to 20% of them seen once. This clonotype was seen ten or more times. Its cognate antigen is unknown. There are 15 residues in the CDR3. The ends were cut back, 0 bases at V and 7 bases at J, with 12 bases in the middle. Germline V gene lookup returns CDR1 LGHNA and CDR2 YSLEER. The source material was naive CD8+ T cells from blood, with Jurkat cell RNA spiked in. The subset here: FACS-sorted CD8+CD4-CCR7+CD45RA+ naive T cells. The TCR comes from a human donor in good health. Some libraries in this study had Jurkat cell RNA spiked in. The V and J genes are TRBV4-3 and TRBJ2-2; D is undetermined. The DNA of the CDR3 is TGCGCCAGCAGCCAAGATCAACAGACTTACGGGGAGCTGTTTTTT. This encodes CASSQDQQTYGELFF.